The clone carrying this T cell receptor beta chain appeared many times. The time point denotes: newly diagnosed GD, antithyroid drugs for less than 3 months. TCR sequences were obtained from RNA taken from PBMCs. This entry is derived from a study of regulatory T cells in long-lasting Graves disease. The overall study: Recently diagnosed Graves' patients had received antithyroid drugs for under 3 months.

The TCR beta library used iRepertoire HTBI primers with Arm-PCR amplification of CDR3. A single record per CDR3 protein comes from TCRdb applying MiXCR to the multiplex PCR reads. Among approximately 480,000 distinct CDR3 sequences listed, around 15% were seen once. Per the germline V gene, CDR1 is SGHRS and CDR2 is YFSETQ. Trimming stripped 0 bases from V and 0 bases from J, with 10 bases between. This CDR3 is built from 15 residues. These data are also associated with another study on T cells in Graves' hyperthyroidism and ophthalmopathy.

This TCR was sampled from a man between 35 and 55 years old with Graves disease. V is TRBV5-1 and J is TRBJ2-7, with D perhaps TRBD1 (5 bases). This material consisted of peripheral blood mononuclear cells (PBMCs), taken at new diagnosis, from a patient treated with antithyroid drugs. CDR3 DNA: TGCGCCAGCAGCTTGGACGGACACATCTCCTACGAGCAGTACTTC. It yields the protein CASSLDGHISYEQYF.